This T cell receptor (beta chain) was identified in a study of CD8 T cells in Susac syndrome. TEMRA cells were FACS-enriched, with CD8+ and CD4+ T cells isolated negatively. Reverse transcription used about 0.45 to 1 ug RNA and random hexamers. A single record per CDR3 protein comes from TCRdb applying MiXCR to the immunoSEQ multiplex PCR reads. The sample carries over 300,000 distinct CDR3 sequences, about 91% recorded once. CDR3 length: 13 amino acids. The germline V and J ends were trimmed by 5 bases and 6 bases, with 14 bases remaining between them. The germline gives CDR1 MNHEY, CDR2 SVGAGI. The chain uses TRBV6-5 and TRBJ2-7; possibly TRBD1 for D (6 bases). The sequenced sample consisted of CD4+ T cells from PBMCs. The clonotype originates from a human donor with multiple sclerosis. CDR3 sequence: CASSRKQGGEQYF. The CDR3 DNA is TGTGCCAGCAGTCGCAAACAGGGCGGCGAGCAGTACTTC.